The next 26 T cell receptor beta chains were all read from a single sample in a study of CD8 T cells in Susac syndrome. An input of roughly 0.5 to 1 ug of RNA was subjected to reverse transcription using random hexamers. TCRdb ran MiXCR on the immunoSEQ multiplex PCR reads and lists one entry per CDR3 protein. Of around 280,000 distinct CDR3 sequences in the sample, 90% to 95% were seen once. The sequenced sample consisted of CD4+ T cells from PBMCs. The receptors shown here come from a human donor with multiple sclerosis.

This clonotype was seen a single time. This chain uses TRBV7-8 with TRBJ2-7; D ambiguous. Trimming cost V 1 base and J 3 bases, with 10 bases left between them. CDR1 is SGHVS and CDR2 is FQNEAQ in the germline V gene. This CDR3 has 14 amino acids. Written as DNA, the CDR3 is TGTGCCAGCAGCTTAGGCCGGTCGGGCTACGAGCAGTACTTC. Translated, it gives CASSLGRSGYEQYF.

This rearrangement joins TRBV11-2 to TRBJ1-1; D not resolved. V was clipped by 2 bases and J by 1 base, with 11 bases between them. The CDR3 length is 15 residues. CDR1 is SGHAT and CDR2 is FQNNGV in the germline V gene. As DNA, the CDR3 is TGTGCCAGCAGCTTAATTGTGAATCCGAACACTGAAGCTTTCTTT. The encoded protein is CASSLIVNPNTEAFF.

The genes are TRBV18 and TRBJ1-1; 9 nucleotides match TRBD1. Germline CDR1 and CDR2: KGHSH and LQKENI. Trimming removed 6 bases from V and 3 bases from J; junction bases left unmatched: 2. The CDR3 is 13 residues long. CDR3 sequence reads: CASSRQGDTEAFF. CDR3 sequence (DNA): TGTGCCAGCTCTAGACAGGGGGACACTGAAGCTTTCTTT.

The chain is built from TRBV28 and TRBJ2-7, with no clear D. CDR1 MDHEN and CDR2 SYDVKM come from the germline V gene. The CDR3 sequence is 13 residues long. V was cut by 5 bases and J by 3 bases, with 11 bases left in between. In nucleotides, the CDR3 is TGTGCCAGCAGTGGCGGCGCCCTCTACGAGCAGTACTTC. This encodes CASSGGALYEQYF. The variable domain in full, with the rest retrieved from reference TRBV28 and TRBJ2-7, is DVKVTQSSRYLVKRTGEKVFLECVQDMDHENMFWYRQDPGLGLRLIYFSYDVKMKEKGDIPEGYSVSREKKERFSLILESASTNQTSMYLCASSGGALYEQYFGPGTRLTVT.

This chain links TRBV5-1 with TRBJ2-5; TRBD1 might be the D (5 bases). The CDR3 contains 15 residues. V lost 4 bases and J 5 bases, leaving 18 bases between the germline ends. From germline, CDR1 is SGHRS and CDR2 YFSETQ. The DNA of the CDR3 is TGCGCCAGCAGCCCCAGGGATCCAGGACGGGAGACCCAGTACTTC. Amino acid sequence: CASSPRDPGRETQYF.

The chain links TRBV30 to TRBJ2-7, with 9 bases that match TRBD1. Germline V lookup: CDR1 GTSNPN, CDR2 SVGIG (reference sequence). The CDR3 totals 15 residues. The ends lost 1 base at V and 4 bases at J; junction bases unmatched: 8. The CDR3 sequence is CAWSGGQGSLYEQYF. Here the CDR3 DNA reads TGTGCCTGGAGTGGAGGACAGGGGTCCCTATACGAGCAGTACTTC.

In this sample, this clonotype turned up once. The genes are TRBV10-3 and TRBJ2-1; D is uncertain. The CDR3 runs 12 residues. Germline-derived CDR1 and CDR2 are ENHRY and SYGVKD. Trimming left V 6 bases short and J 6 bases short, with 9 bases between. CDR3 bases: TGTGCCATCAGGGCGACTGGCAATGAGCAGTTCTTC. Protein: CAIRATGNEQFF.

This rearrangement joins TRBV7-3 to TRBJ2-3, with 7 bases that match TRBD2. Germline assignment: CDR1 SGHTA and CDR2 FQGTGA. The V and J ends lost 3 bases and 0 bases, in that order; junction bases with no gene match: 6. The CDR3 extends over 16 amino acids. The CDR3 spells CASSFSGGASTDTQYF. The CDR3 region has the DNA TGTGCCAGCAGCTTCTCGGGGGGAGCTAGCACAGATACGCAGTATTTT.

V is TRBV7-8 and J is TRBJ2-7; 8 bases are a match to TRBD1. The CDR3 runs 15 residues. With 5 bases clipped from V and 3 bases from J, the junction kept 9 bases outside the gene matches. Per germline, CDR1 SGHVS and CDR2 FQNEAQ. Written as DNA, the CDR3 is TGTGCCAGCAGCCCACAGGACAGGGCCAGCTACGAGCAGTACTTC. Translation: CASSPQDRASYEQYF.

This rearrangement joins TRBV5-1 to TRBJ1-1; D uncertain. The CDR3 has 12 residues. The germline V gene has CDR1 SGHRS and CDR2 YFSETQ. V lost 1 base and J lost 9, with 10 bases in between. For the CDR3, the DNA is TGCGCCAGCAGCTTGAGCAGAGAGCAAGCTTTCTTT. Translating gives CASSLSREQAFF.

The rearrangement uses TRBV6-2 or TRBV6-3 and TRBJ2-7; D possibly corresponds to TRBD2 (5 bases). Germline V gives CDR1 MNHEY, CDR2 SVGEGT. The CDR3 is 11 residues long. V was clipped by 6 bases and J by 6 bases, with 9 bases between them. CDR3 sequence: CASRREFEQYF. In nucleotides, the CDR3 is TGTGCCAGCAGGAGGGAGTTCGAGCAGTACTTC.

V and J are TRBV12-3 or TRBV12-4 and TRBJ2-1; D might be TRBD2 (5 bases). The CDR3 is made up of 18 amino acids. V shed 3 bases and J shed 0 bases, with 18 bases lying between them. The CDR3 nucleotides are TGTGCCAGCAGTTTCTCCCCCCTAGGACTCGGCTCCTACAATGAGCAGTTCTTC. Its translation is CASSFSPLGLGSYNEQFF.

The V and J genes are TRBV5-4 and TRBJ2-1, with D perhaps given as TRBD1 or TRBD2 (5 bases each). The V and J ends lost 0 bases and 8 bases respectively, with 18 bases between them. The CDR3 runs 16 residues. Germline CDR1 is SGHNT and CDR2 is YYREEE (reference sequence). The CDR3 reads CASSLAGAQGGYEQFF. The DNA of the CDR3 is TGTGCCAGCAGCTTGGCCGGGGCTCAGGGCGGATATGAGCAGTTCTTC.

V is TRBV6-5 and J is TRBJ2-1; TRBD2 might be the D (7 bases). The CDR3 is 16 amino acids. V was pared by 2 bases and J by 8 bases, with 19 bases between. From germline, CDR1 is MNHEY and CDR2 SVGAGI. The CDR3 here is CASSYPPGGGADEQFF. The CDR3 nucleotides are TGTGCCAGCAGTTACCCCCCGGGTGGGGGGGCCGATGAGCAGTTCTTC.

The chain has TRBV20-1 and TRBJ2-3, with unresolved D. Germline V gene lookup returns CDR1 DFQATT and CDR2 SNEGSKA (reference sequence). The germline V and J ends were trimmed by 0 bases and 4 bases, with 17 bases remaining between them. CDR3 length equals 16 residues. The DNA for the CDR3 is TGCAGTGCTAGAGATCTGGGCGGTACCACCCCAGATACGCAGTATTTT. Residues: CSARDLGGTTPDTQYF.

The gene calls are TRBV2 and TRBJ2-7; D not resolved. V lost 9 bases and J lost 2, with 17 bases in between. Germline V gives CDR1 SNHLY, CDR2 FYNNEI. The CDR3 consists of 14 residues. CDR3 nucleotide sequence: TGTGCCAGATCCAAAGATCCCCGAACCTACGAGCAGTACTTC. Translation: CARSKDPRTYEQYF.

The V and J genes are TRBV7-8 and TRBJ2-7; D is undetermined. The CDR3 loop spans 14 amino acids. V dropped 1 base and J dropped 6 bases, with 13 bases sitting between them. Germline-derived CDR1 and CDR2 are SGHVS and FQNEAQ. The DNA for the CDR3 is TGTGCCAGCAGCTTAGTTCTCGGTCCGGGCGAGCAGTACTTC. Residues: CASSLVLGPGEQYF.

The chain links TRBV19 to TRBJ2-2; no definite D call. This CDR3 comprises 12 residues. Looked up from germline, CDR1 is LNHDA and CDR2 is SQIVND (reference sequence). Deletions cut 5 bases from V and 5 bases from J, with 6 bases between. The CDR3 coding sequence is TGTGCCAGTAGTTCAAGAACCGGGGAGCTGTTTTTT. This gives the protein CASSSRTGELFF. Full variable domain (remainder filled in from reference TRBV19 and TRBJ2-2): DGGITQSPKYLFRKEGQNVTLSCEQNLNHDAMYWYRQDPGQGLRLIYYSQIVNDFQKGDIAEGYSVSREKKESFPLTVTSAQKNPTAFYLCASSSRTGELFFGEGSRLTVL.

The chain uses TRBV5-1 and TRBJ1-1, with D possibly TRBD1 on 5 matching bases. Germline V gene sequence: CDR1 SGHRS, CDR2 YFSETQ. The CDR3 is 15 residues long. Between the trimmed V and J ends, which lost 0 bases and 1 base, there was a span of 10 bases. CDR3 region: CASSLGDRPNTEAFF. The CDR3 nucleotides are TGCGCCAGCAGCTTGGGGGACCGGCCGAACACTGAAGCTTTCTTT.

This clonotype was seen only once. J is TRBJ1-2 and V is TRBV30; D is possibly TRBD1 (6 bases). CDR3 length equals 15 residues. CDR1 is GTSNPN and CDR2 is SVGIG in the germline V gene (reference sequence). Trimming removed 5 bases at V and 6 bases at J, with 22 bases between. CDR3 region: CAWEPLRGRAHGYTF. The DNA of the CDR3 is TGTGCCTGGGAGCCCTTGCGGGGGCGCGCCCATGGCTACACCTTC.

The chain recombines TRBV2 with TRBJ1-5, with D possibly being TRBD1 (5 bases). This CDR3 has 15 residues. The V gene lost 4 bases and the J gene lost 5 bases, with 15 bases spanning the gap. In germline, CDR1 is SNHLY, CDR2 FYNNEI. The CDR3 bases are TGTGCCAGCAGTGGAGGGGCTAATCGATATCAGCCCCAGCATTTT. Its translation: CASSGGANRYQPQHF.

This clonotype was seen just once. The chain employs TRBV20-1 and TRBJ2-3, with 7 bases that match TRBD1. Trimming removed 1 base from V and 0 bases from J; junction bases left unmatched: 7. Per germline, CDR1 DFQATT and CDR2 SNEGSKA (reference sequence). This CDR3 has 16 amino acids. Here the CDR3 reads CSARAQKDRSTDTQYF. The CDR3 DNA sequence: TGCAGTGCTAGAGCACAGAAGGACAGGAGCACAGATACGCAGTATTTT.

The gene calls are TRBV19 and TRBJ2-1, with 9 bases lining up with TRBD2. V shed 2 bases, J shed 8 bases, and the junction held 16 bases outside the gene matches. The CDR3 runs 18 residues. Germline V gene sequence: CDR1 LNHDA, CDR2 SQIVND (reference sequence). CDR3: CASSILRRSGTSMDEQFF. CDR3 sequence (DNA): TGTGCCAGTAGTATATTGAGGCGGTCGGGGACTAGCATGGATGAGCAGTTCTTC.

This chain connects TRBV5-1 to TRBJ2-7; the match to TRBD1 covers 8 bases. The CDR3 runs 13 residues. V shed 4 bases, J shed 7 bases, and the junction held 7 bases outside the gene matches. Germline CDR1 SGHRS, CDR2 YFSETQ. The CDR3 reads CASSPDRGREQYF. CDR3 bases: TGCGCCAGCAGCCCAGACAGGGGAAGGGAGCAGTACTTC.

This rearrangement joins TRBV3-1 to TRBJ1-4, with D maybe TRBD1 (5 bases). V lost 6 bases and J 8 bases, leaving 16 bases between the germline ends. CDR1 LGHDT and CDR2 YNNKEL come from the germline V gene (reference sequence). CDR3 length: 14 residues. CDR3 amino acids: CASSHTGEGEKLFF. The CDR3 DNA is TGTGCCAGCAGTCACACGGGGGAAGGGGAAAAACTGTTTTTT.

The rearrangement links TRBV20-1 to TRBJ2-5; no firm D call. The CDR3 covers 14 residues. The V and J ends lost 3 bases and 6 bases respectively, with 17 bases between them. CDR1 DFQATT and CDR2 SNEGSKA come from the germline V gene (reference sequence). The CDR3 nucleotides read TGCAGTGCTAGTGAGACCTCCCCTCAGCAGACCCAGTACTTC. This translates into CSASETSPQQTQYF.